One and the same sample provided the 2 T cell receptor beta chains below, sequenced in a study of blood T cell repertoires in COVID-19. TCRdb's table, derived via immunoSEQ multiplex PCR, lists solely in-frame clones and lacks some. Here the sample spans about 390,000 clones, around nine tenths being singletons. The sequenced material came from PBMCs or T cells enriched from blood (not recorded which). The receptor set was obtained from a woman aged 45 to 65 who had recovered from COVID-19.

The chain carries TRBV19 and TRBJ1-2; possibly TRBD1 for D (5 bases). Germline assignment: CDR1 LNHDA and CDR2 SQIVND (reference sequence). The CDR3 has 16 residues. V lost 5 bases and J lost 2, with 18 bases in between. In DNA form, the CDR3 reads TGTGCCAGTAGTTCCGGAGGGGTCCGAAGAAACTATGGCTACACCTTC. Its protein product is CASSSGGVRRNYGYTF.

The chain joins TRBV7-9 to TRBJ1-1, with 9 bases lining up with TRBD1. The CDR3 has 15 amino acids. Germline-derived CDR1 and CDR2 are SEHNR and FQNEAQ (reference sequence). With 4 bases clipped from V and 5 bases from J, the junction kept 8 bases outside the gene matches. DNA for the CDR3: TGTGCCAGCAGCTCGATTGACAGGGGGAGTACTGAAGCTTTCTTT. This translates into CASSSIDRGSTEAFF. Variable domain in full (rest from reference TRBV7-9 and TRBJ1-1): DTGVSQNPRHKITKRGQNVTFRCDPISEHNRLYWYRQTLGQGPEFLTYFQNEAQLEKSRLLSDRFSAERPKGSFSTLEIQRTEQGDSAMYLCASSSIDRGSTEAFFGQGTRLTVV.